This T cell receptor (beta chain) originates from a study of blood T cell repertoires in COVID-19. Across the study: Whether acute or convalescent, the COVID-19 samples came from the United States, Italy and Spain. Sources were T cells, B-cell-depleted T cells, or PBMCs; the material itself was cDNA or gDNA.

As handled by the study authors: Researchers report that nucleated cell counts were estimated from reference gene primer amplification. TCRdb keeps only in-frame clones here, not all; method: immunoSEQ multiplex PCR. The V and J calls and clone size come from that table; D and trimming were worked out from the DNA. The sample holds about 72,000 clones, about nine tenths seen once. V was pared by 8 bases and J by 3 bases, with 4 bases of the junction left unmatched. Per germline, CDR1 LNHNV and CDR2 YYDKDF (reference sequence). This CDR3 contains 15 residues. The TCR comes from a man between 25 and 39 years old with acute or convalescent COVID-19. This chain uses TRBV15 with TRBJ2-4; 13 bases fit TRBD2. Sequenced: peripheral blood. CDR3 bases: TGTGCCACCTGGACTAGCGGGAGTGGCAAAAACATTCAGTACTTC. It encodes CATWTSGSGKNIQYF.